There are many counts of the clone carrying this TCR beta chain. The antigen is not known. Every individual TCR cDNA molecule carried its own unique molecular identifier, which allowed correction of PCR and sequencing errors. TCRdb called the 5' RACE reads again in MiXCR, with one record for every CDR3 protein. The sample shows some 100,000 distinct CDR3 sequences, 4.4% of them seen only once. The sample belongs to a study of spatial heterogeneity in lung cancer. Whole-study results and caveats: Ubiquitous and regional expanded TCR counts correlated with ubiquitous and regional nonsynonymous mutations, respectively. Coverage was estimated at around 7% of tumor T cells for alpha chains and 13% for beta chains. Expanded alpha and beta TCR counts within tumors tracked tumor mutation counts.

The germline V and J ends were trimmed by 2 bases and 3 bases, with 5 bases remaining between them. In germline, CDR1 is MGHRA, CDR2 YSYEKL. CDR3 length: 13 residues. Time point: sample taken at primary tumor resection. No cells were sorted before sequencing. The whole RNA sequenced was extracted from tumor, nontumor lung or frozen PBMC. The V and J genes are TRBV4-1 and TRBJ1-3; D not certain. Source: lung tumor tissue, taken at surgery. The sequence was obtained from a male donor with early-stage non-small cell lung cancer. The CDR3 sequence: CASSQLRGNTIYF. The CDR3 DNA reads TGCGCCAGCAGCCAACTGCGTGGAAACACCATATATTTT.